The clone carrying this TCR beta chain has more than one count but fewer than ten. This sample was taken from a study of T cell responses to AZD1222 COVID-19 vaccine. The data were produced by immunoSEQ multiplex PCR, yet TCRdb's version contains in-frame clones alone and is incomplete. The table lists 100,000 to 120,000 clones, 70% to 90% of them singletons. Sequencing was performed on peripheral blood, taken 28 days after the second AZD1222 dose. This receptor was identified in an adult who received the AZD1222 COVID-19 vaccine.

As DNA, the CDR3 is TGTGCCAGCAGCTTCCGGGACAGGGACAATCAGCCCCAGCATTTT. This gives the protein CASSFRDRDNQPQHF. The V gene is TRBV7-8, the J gene TRBJ1-5, with 9 bases lining up with TRBD1. V lost 3 bases, J lost 3 bases, and 3 bases stayed unmatched. CDR3 length equals 15 residues. Germline values: CDR1 SGHVS, CDR2 FQNEAQ.